Each of the 10 T cell receptor beta chains below was sequenced from the same sample in a study of T cell responses to AZD1222 COVID-19 vaccine. Some clones are missing from TCRdb's copy, which holds only in-frame ones; the method was immunoSEQ multiplex PCR. Of fewer than 200,000 clones listed, roughly 91% are singletons. Sequenced here: peripheral blood, sampled 28 days after the second AZD1222 dose. These receptors were taken from an adult who received the AZD1222 COVID-19 vaccine.

The rearrangement links TRBV19 to TRBJ2-1; a possible D gene is TRBD1 (7 bases). Germline V gene data show CDR1 as LNHDA and CDR2 as SQIVND (reference sequence). V was shortened by 5 bases and J by 3 bases, with 20 bases between the two germline ends. The CDR3 sequence is 17 residues long. DNA of the CDR3: TGTGCCAGTAGTGTCGGCGGGGTACAGGGGTACTACAATGAGCAGTTCTTC. Translated: CASSVGGVQGYYNEQFF.

The chain carries TRBV6-2 or TRBV6-3 and TRBJ1-2; no clear D. Between the trimmed V and J ends, which lost 5 bases and 8 bases, there was a span of 12 bases. Germline values: CDR1 MNHEY, CDR2 SVGEGT. This CDR3 contains 12 residues. DNA of the CDR3: TGTGCCAGCAGTAACGGCCCTAGGGGCTACACCTTC. This gives the protein CASSNGPRGYTF.

The chain combines TRBV5-1 with TRBJ1-5; 7 bases match TRBD1. Germline lookup yields CDR1 SGHRS and CDR2 YFSETQ. There are 15 residues in the CDR3. J was trimmed by 12 bases and V by 4 bases; bases with no gene match: 16. CDR3 in amino acids: CASSERQGGLGLQHF. The CDR3 region has the DNA TGCGCCAGCAGCGAACGTCAGGGGGGATTGGGGCTCCAGCATTTT.

The chain has TRBV19 and TRBJ1-2; TRBD1 matches at 7 bases. The CDR3 runs to 17 residues. J was trimmed by 5 bases and V by 4 bases; bases with no gene match: 16. Germline CDR1 reads LNHDA; CDR2 reads SQIVND (reference sequence). CDR3 sequence (DNA): TGTGCCAGTAGTACTCAGGGGGTCGGCAGGGCAACTTATGGCTACACCTTC. It encodes CASSTQGVGRATYGYTF. The entire variable domain, with the rest obtained from reference TRBV19 and TRBJ1-2, is as follows: DGGITQSPKYLFRKEGQNVTLSCEQNLNHDAMYWYRQDPGQGLRLIYYSQIVNDFQKGDIAEGYSVSREKKESFPLTVTSAQKNPTAFYLCASSTQGVGRATYGYTFGSGTRLTVV.

CDR3 nucleotides: TGTGCCAGCAGCCTCGTGAGTTGGGGCAGCTCCTACGAGCAGTACTTC. It specifies CASSLVSWGSSYEQYF. The chain carries TRBV5-4 and TRBJ2-7, with D tentatively TRBD1 (5 bases). Germline assignment: CDR1 SGHNT and CDR2 YYREEE (reference sequence). V gave up 4 bases and J gave up 0 bases, with 17 bases separating them. The CDR3 covers 16 residues.

This chain links TRBV7-8 with TRBJ1-1, with no clear D. Germline CDR1 is SGHVS and CDR2 is FQNEAQ. The CDR3 consists of 14 residues. The germline V and J ends were trimmed by 1 base and 3 bases, with 9 bases remaining between them. The CDR3: CASSLEGGDTEAFF. CDR3 sequence (DNA): TGTGCCAGCAGCTTAGAAGGTGGGGACACTGAAGCTTTCTTT.

This chain connects TRBV6-4 to TRBJ1-5; D is possibly TRBD1 (6 bases). Trimming took 0 bases from V and 3 from J, leaving 15 bases between them. The CDR3 consists of 17 residues. Germline lookup yields CDR1 MRHNA and CDR2 SNTAGT. CDR3 in amino acids: CASSDSPRGPNNQPQHF. CDR3 coding DNA: TGTGCCAGCAGTGACTCGCCCAGGGGTCCGAACAATCAGCCCCAGCATTTT.

The rearrangement joins TRBV5-4 to TRBJ2-2; D might be TRBD1 (6 bases). V lost 4 bases and J 2 bases, leaving 9 bases between the germline ends. Germline V gene lookup returns CDR1 SGHNT and CDR2 YYREEE (reference sequence). The CDR3 has 14 amino acids. Written as DNA, the CDR3 is TGTGCCAGCAGCCGGGACACCAACACCGGGGAGCTGTTTTTT. It encodes CASSRDTNTGELFF.

This chain joins TRBV9 and TRBJ2-1; D might be TRBD2 (5 bases). From germline, CDR1 is SGDLS and CDR2 YYNGEE. V lost 3 bases to trimming and J lost 5 bases, with 12 bases between them. The CDR3 spans 14 residues. The CDR3 bases are TGTGCCAGCAGCGCCGTCCCGGGGAACAATGAGCAGTTCTTC. The encoded protein is CASSAVPGNNEQFF.

V gene TRBV18 combines with J gene TRBJ1-1; no clear D. Trimming cost V 5 bases and J 1 base, with 11 bases left between them. The CDR3 is 14 residues long. CDR1 and CDR2 from the germline V gene are KGHSH and LQKENI. The CDR3 reads CASSYGRGNTEAFF. CDR3 in DNA: TGTGCCAGCTCATACGGGCGAGGGAACACTGAAGCTTTCTTT.